This T cell receptor beta chain was profiled in a study of technical replicates of blood from a handful of donors. The CDR3 has 15 amino acids. Sequencing was performed with immunoSEQ multiplex PCR; in TCRdb, only in-frame clones are kept and a portion is missing. The data contain about 79,000 clones, about 91% of them singletons. This TCR was recovered from a human donor in good health. Some clones in this sample may be carry-over from other donors' samples. Sequencing was done on a sample of T cells isolated from PBMCs. The chain has TRBV12-2 and TRBJ1-5; the D segment call TRBD1 is taken from the table without a DNA check. TRBV12-2 is a pseudogene segment. This CDR3 reads CASRLHRVRYQPQHF. Written as DNA, the CDR3 is TGTGCAAGTCGCTTACACAGGGTTCGATATCAGCCCCAGCATTTT.